Following are 22 T cell receptor beta chains from one sample sequenced in a study of T cell changes during pregnancy in multiple sclerosis. This table comes from immunoSEQ multiplex PCR, and its TCRdb copy is limited to in-frame clones, with some not included. The table records some 120,000 clones, 85% to 95% of them present only once. The sequenced sample was peripheral blood, obtained before pregnancy. The receptor set was obtained from a female donor with multiple sclerosis, enrolled in a pregnancy study.

The gene calls are TRBV6-5 and TRBJ1-1; TRBD1 might be the D (6 bases). The CDR3 covers 14 residues. The V end was cut by 2 bases, the J end by 4 bases, with 11 bases between. CDR1 MNHEY and CDR2 SVGAGI come from the germline V gene. As DNA, the CDR3 is TGTGCCAGCAGTTACAACGGACAGACCACTGAAGCTTTCTTT. Translated, it gives CASSYNGQTTEAFF.

The CDR3: CASSDLPSGRDEQFF. The CDR3 DNA is TGTGCCAGCAGTGATCTACCTAGCGGGAGGGATGAGCAGTTCTTC. The genes are TRBV6-4 and TRBJ2-1, with 12 bases fitting TRBD2. Germline CDR1 reads MRHNA; CDR2 reads SNTAGT. This CDR3 has 15 amino acids. J gave up 8 bases and V 3 bases, and 5 bases lay outside the gene matches.

The chain combines TRBV7-8 with TRBJ2-7, with 9 bases identical to TRBD1. Unmatched junction bases numbered 8, after V lost 5 bases and J lost 3 bases. CDR3 length: 15 amino acids. In germline, CDR1 is SGHVS, CDR2 FQNEAQ. In DNA, the CDR3 is TGTGCCAGCAGCGCTGGGACAGGGACCATCTACGAGCAGTACTTC. Amino acid sequence: CASSAGTGTIYEQYF.

The genes are TRBV30 and TRBJ2-1; D is possibly TRBD2 (5 bases). From germline, CDR1 is GTSNPN and CDR2 SVGIG (reference sequence). The CDR3 runs to 16 residues. V was pared by 0 bases and J by 0 bases, with 12 bases between. CDR3 bases: TGTGCCTGGAGTGTACTAGGTTCGGCCTCCTACAATGAGCAGTTCTTC. It specifies CAWSVLGSASYNEQFF.

The V and J genes are TRBV4-1 and TRBJ1-2; the match to TRBD1 covers 7 bases. CDR1 and CDR2 (germline): MGHRA, YSYEKL. The CDR3 consists of 13 residues. After removal of 1 base from V and 7 bases from J, the junction contained 3 bases not matched to a gene. The CDR3 sequence: CASSQGRGVGYTF. The DNA of the CDR3 is TGCGCCAGCAGCCAAGGCAGGGGGGTTGGCTACACCTTC.

The CDR3 DNA reads as TGTGCCACCAGCAGAGATACCACCAGCGAAGAGCAGTTCTTC. It yields the protein CATSRDTTSEEQFF. This sequence joins TRBV15 and TRBJ2-1; D gene ambiguous. The V gene's germline CDR1 is LNHNV and CDR2 YYDKDF (reference sequence). This CDR3 is 14 amino acids long. The V and J ends lost 0 bases and 10 bases respectively, with 13 bases between them.

This chain connects TRBV18 to TRBJ1-3; D is uncertain. From germline, CDR1 is KGHSH and CDR2 LQKENI. The V end lost 0 bases, the J end lost 0 bases, and 12 bases lay between the germline ends. This CDR3 is 17 amino acids long. CDR3 sequence (DNA): TGTGCCAGCTCACCACCGGCCGAGCGCTTCTCTGGAAACACCATATATTTT. Its protein is CASSPPAERFSGNTIYF.

This chain connects TRBV6-5 to TRBJ1-2; D gene unclear. Germline V CDR1 and CDR2: MNHEY, SVGAGI. V was shortened by 6 bases and J by 3 bases, with 11 bases between the two germline ends. CDR3 length: 13 amino acids. The CDR3, as DNA: TGTGCCAGCAGCCGGGTCCCCGACTATGGCTACACCTTC. Protein product: CASSRVPDYGYTF.

This chain connects TRBV28 to TRBJ2-5; D call uncertain. The CDR3 has 13 amino acids. CDR1 MDHEN and CDR2 SYDVKM come from the germline V gene. V was shortened by 3 bases and J by 0 bases, with 5 bases between the two germline ends. The CDR3 coding sequence is TGTGCCAGCAGTTTGAGCGACCAAGAGACCCAGTACTTC. It codes for CASSLSDQETQYF.

The rearrangement joins TRBV18 to TRBJ2-1, with a weak D call TRBD2 (6 bases). Trimming pared 3 bases from V and 0 bases from J, leaving 12 bases between. The CDR3 runs 16 residues. Germline CDR1 KGHSH, CDR2 LQKENI. The CDR3 loop reads CASSPLAGTSYNEQFF. The CDR3, as DNA: TGTGCCAGCTCACCTTTGGCGGGGACCTCCTACAATGAGCAGTTCTTC.

This clone was counted once. This rearrangement joins TRBV4-2 to TRBJ2-1; 9 bases agree with TRBD1. From germline, CDR1 is LGHNA and CDR2 YNFKEQ. CDR3 size: 15 residues. Trimming took 0 bases from V and 7 from J; bases not matched to a gene: 4. The CDR3 loop reads CASSQDTGGHNEQFF. The CDR3 DNA reads TGTGCCAGCAGCCAAGATACAGGGGGCCATAATGAGCAGTTCTTC.

The CDR3 region has the DNA TGTGCCAGCAGCCAGAGCGGGGGGGCAGGTACGCAGTATTTT. Its protein product is CASSQSGGAGTQYF. This chain joins TRBV11-2 and TRBJ2-3; 10 nucleotides line up with TRBD2. Germline values: CDR1 SGHAT, CDR2 FQNNGV. The CDR3 consists of 14 residues. Losses at the gene ends were 5 bases for V and 8 bases for J; bases not matched to a gene: 7.

The chain uses TRBV27 and TRBJ2-1; 11 bases are shared with TRBD2. The CDR3 length is 20 residues. The V gene end was trimmed by 6 bases and the J gene end by 0 bases; junction bases not matched to a gene: 16. Germline values: CDR1 MNHEY, CDR2 SMNVEV (reference sequence). In nucleotides, the CDR3 is TGTGCCAGCAGCCACCTTACTAGCGGGAGTTATTATAGCTCCTACAATGAGCAGTTCTTC. This codes for CASSHLTSGSYYSSYNEQFF.

V and J are TRBV5-1 and TRBJ2-1; TRBD1 matches 8 bases. Trimming cost V 1 base and J 8 bases; bases outside gene matches: 5. The length of the CDR3 is 14 residues. CDR1 and CDR2 (germline): SGHRS, YFSETQ. The CDR3 sequence is CASSLRSGGYEQFF. Written as DNA, the CDR3 is TGCGCCAGCAGCTTGAGGTCAGGGGGCTATGAGCAGTTCTTC.

The rearrangement joins TRBV30 to TRBJ1-6; the D gene is possibly TRBD1 (6 bases). This CDR3 spans 13 amino acids. Germline V CDR1 and CDR2: GTSNPN, SVGIG (reference sequence). V was pared by 4 bases and J by 4 bases, with 8 bases between. This CDR3 is CAWTGEYNSPLHF. The CDR3 DNA follows: TGTGCCTGGACAGGGGAATATAATTCACCCCTCCACTTT.

This chain uses TRBV27 with TRBJ2-5, with 13 bases lining up with TRBD2. Gene TRBJ2-7 matches the end of the DNA better, so the J call may be wrong. Per germline, CDR1 MNHEY and CDR2 SMNVEV (reference sequence). The CDR3 loop spans 18 amino acids. The CDR3 bases are TGTGCCAGCAGTCGATTGACTAGCGGGAGGTCGGGTACCTACGAGCAGTACTTC. Amino acids: CASSRLTSGRSGTYEQYF.

The gene calls are TRBV28 and TRBJ2-1; D perhaps matches TRBD2 (6 bases). The CDR3 is 15 residues long. Looked up from germline, CDR1 is MDHEN and CDR2 is SYDVKM. V was pared by 2 bases and J by 2 bases, with 10 bases between. CDR3 bases: TGTGCCAGCAGTTTAGGAGGGAACCCCTACAATGAGCAGTTCTTC. It yields the protein CASSLGGNPYNEQFF. Based on the CDR3 plus reference TRBV28 and TRBJ2-1, the full variable domain is DVKVTQSSRYLVKRTGEKVFLECVQDMDHENMFWYRQDPGLGLRLIYFSYDVKMKEKGDIPEGYSVSREKKERFSLILESASTNQTSMYLCASSLGGNPYNEQFFGPGTRLTVL.

J is TRBJ2-7 and V is TRBV29-1, with 12 bases aligning to TRBD2. The CDR3 totals 15 residues. Germline CDR1 SQVTM, CDR2 ANQGSEA. The trim removed 6 bases at V and 5 bases at J, leaving 11 bases unmatched. The CDR3 region has the DNA TGCAGCGTGGTGACTAGCGGGAGAGTTCTGGACGAGCAGTACTTC. Translated, it gives CSVVTSGRVLDEQYF.

V usage is TRBV19 and J usage is TRBJ2-2; D is possibly TRBD1 (6 bases). This CDR3 contains 15 residues. V dropped 1 base and J dropped 5 bases, with 11 bases sitting between them. Per the germline V gene, CDR1 is LNHDA and CDR2 is SQIVND (reference sequence). The CDR3 coding sequence is TGTGCCAGTAGTATAGCCCCTCAGGGGACCGGGGAGCTGTTTTTT. It codes for CASSIAPQGTGELFF.

The chain combines TRBV2 with TRBJ1-3, with D possibly being TRBD1 (5 bases). CDR1 and CDR2 from the germline V gene are SNHLY and FYNNEI. The V end was cut by 9 bases, the J end by 4 bases, with 16 bases between. This CDR3 is 14 amino acids long. The CDR3 DNA reads as TGTGCCAGTTCCGGACAAGCCTGGGGAAACACCATATATTTT. Residues: CASSGQAWGNTIYF.

The chain links TRBV9 to TRBJ1-3; no firm D call. Germline V gene lookup returns CDR1 SGDLS and CDR2 YYNGEE. The CDR3 is made up of 14 amino acids. V dropped 0 bases and J dropped 0 bases, with 4 bases sitting between them. The CDR3 coding sequence is TGTGCCAGCAGCGTAGCCAGCTCTGGAAACACCATATATTTT. Its translation is CASSVASSGNTIYF.

The chain combines TRBV2 with TRBJ1-2; 9 bases align to TRBD1. Germline V CDR1 and CDR2: SNHLY, FYNNEI. The CDR3 has 13 amino acids. Unmatched junction bases numbered 8, after V lost 10 bases and J lost 5 bases. In DNA, the CDR3 is TGTGCCACCCCGGGACAGGGATGGTATGGCTACACCTTC. Protein product: CATPGQGWYGYTF.